Presented here are 5 T cell receptor beta chains from one specimen sequenced in a study of blood T cell repertoires in COVID-19. Repertoires were generated with immunoSEQ multiplex PCR, while TCRdb's copy carries only in-frame clones and drops some. The sample yields 250,000 to 350,000 clones, 75% to 95% seen once. The sequencing sample was made of PBMCs or T cells enriched from blood (not recorded which). The receptors come from a woman in her twenties or thirties who had recovered from COVID-19.

The rearrangement joins TRBV30 to TRBJ1-1; 10 bases agree with TRBD1. The germline CDR1 and CDR2 sequences are GTSNPN and SVGIG (reference sequence). This CDR3 is built from 14 residues. With 2 bases clipped from V and 1 base from J, the junction kept 1 base outside the gene matches. The CDR3 reads CAWSWTGGNTEAFF. The CDR3 region has the DNA TGTGCCTGGAGTTGGACAGGGGGGAACACTGAAGCTTTCTTT.

As to this clone: The junction shows a germline mismatch at one end, possibly a read error. This sequence joins TRBV30 and TRBJ2-1, with 9 nucleotides matching TRBD2. This CDR3 contains 15 residues. Germline CDR1 GTSNPN, CDR2 SVGIG (reference sequence). The DNA of the CDR3 is TGTGCCCGGAGCTCACGGACTAGCGACTACAATGAGCAGTTCTTC. This sequence encodes CARSSRTSDYNEQFF.

The rearrangement links TRBV24-1 to TRBJ2-3, with TRBD2 matching 12 bases. In germline, CDR1 is KGHDR, CDR2 SFDVKD. Trimming took 1 base from V and 6 from J; bases not matched to a gene: 10. This CDR3 contains 18 residues. The CDR3 loop is CATSDFEELAGGMDTQYF. For the CDR3, the DNA is TGTGCCACCAGTGATTTTGAGGAACTAGCGGGAGGTATGGATACGCAGTATTTT.

The chain recombines TRBV6-2 or TRBV6-3 with TRBJ2-7; perhaps TRBD2 as D (6 bases). V was shortened by 0 bases and J by 7 bases, with 16 bases between the two germline ends. Germline CDR1 and CDR2: MNHEY and SVGEGT. The CDR3 length is 15 residues. The CDR3 is CASSYSTVGAGEQYF. The CDR3, as DNA: TGTGCCAGCAGTTACTCTACGGTCGGCGCGGGGGAGCAGTACTTC.

The chain uses TRBV6-1 and TRBJ1-5, with a possible D match to TRBD1 (6 bases). The CDR3 spans 13 residues. Between the trimmed V and J ends, which lost 0 bases and 15 bases, there was a span of 15 bases. In germline, CDR1 is MNHNS, CDR2 SASEGT. CDR3 sequence: CASSEATDSRRHF. Here the CDR3 DNA reads TGTGCCAGCAGTGAAGCCACGGACAGCCGTAGGCATTTT.